The clone carrying this T cell receptor beta chain was picked up many times. Amplification from RNA transcripts yielded the TCR beta CDR3 regions. Second-round multiplex PCR followed a first-round RT-PCR using HTBI primers. TCRdb re-derived calls from the multiplex PCR reads in MiXCR, one entry per CDR3 protein. This sample has 600,000 to 650,000 distinct CDR3 sequences, with around a fifth found just once. This entry is derived from a study of Graves' ophthalmopathy and Graves' hyperthyroidism. Study-wide context: Sampling took place at initial diagnosis, with peripheral blood obtained before any treatment.

This CDR3 region has 14 residues. From germline, CDR1 is LNHDA and CDR2 SQIVND (reference sequence). Between the trimmed V and J ends, which lost 7 bases and 0 bases, there was a span of 12 bases. V gene TRBV19 combines with J gene TRBJ1-1; D unclear. Specimen: peripheral blood. This clonotype was obtained from a woman under 30 with stable Graves' hyperthyroidism. Some clones in this sample may be carry-over from other donors' samples. The CDR3 here is CASKIGIMNTEAFF. DNA of the CDR3: TGTGCCAGTAAAATCGGAATCATGAACACTGAAGCTTTCTTT.